This TCR beta chain stems from a study of CD8 T cells in ankylosing spondylitis. Findings of the study overall: Disease-linked clones had a CD8+ phenotype and relatively low frequency in peripheral blood. Disease-associated clones were reportedly significantly overrepresented in matched ankylosing spondylitis synovial fluid. Certain motif variants had earlier appeared in reactive arthritis synovial fluid and blood.

Only a few counts were recorded for this clonotype. What it binds is unknown. Quantitative 5'-RACE with molecular barcodes generated TCR beta libraries. TCRdb itself ran the 5' RACE reads through MiXCR, one entry per CDR3 protein. The table shows 150,000 to 200,000 distinct CDR3 sequences, with 11% occurring only once. In germline, CDR1 is SGHVS, CDR2 FQNEAQ. The V end lost 5 bases, the J end lost 10 bases, and 20 bases lay between the germline ends. This CDR3 region has 14 residues. The V gene is TRBV7-8, the J gene TRBJ1-1; D gene ambiguous. Sequencing was carried out using blood, either unsorted or a sorted T cell fraction (not recorded which). The sequence was collected from a male donor with ankylosing spondylitis or in good health (not recorded which). For the CDR3, the DNA is TGTGCCAGCAGCGCCCGGGCACGGCCCCCGGCAGCTTTCTTT. Amino acids: CASSARARPPAAFF.